This entry lists 2 T cell receptor beta chains sequenced from one sample in a study of blood T cell repertoires in COVID-19. The repertoire was sequenced with immunoSEQ multiplex PCR; TCRdb's copy has only in-frame clones and lacks some. Of 270,000 or so clones listed, 82% are singletons. Sequenced input: peripheral blood. The receptor set was obtained from a woman aged 18-30 years with acute or convalescent COVID-19.

This chain uses TRBV2 with TRBJ1-1, with 7 nucleotides matching TRBD1. V was pared by 5 bases and J by 1 base, with 1 base of the junction left unmatched. Germline V gene sequence: CDR1 SNHLY, CDR2 FYNNEI. CDR3 size: 13 residues. The CDR3 nucleotides are TGTGCCAGCAGTAGGACAGGGAACACTGAAGCTTTCTTT. Protein: CASSRTGNTEAFF.

Only one count was recorded for this clone. V usage is TRBV7-9 and J usage is TRBJ2-1, with 8 bases that match TRBD2. J was trimmed by 9 bases and V by 5 bases; bases with no gene match: 12. Germline V gene data show CDR1 as SEHNR and CDR2 as FQNEAQ (reference sequence). The CDR3 covers 15 residues. CDR3 DNA: TGTGCCAGCAGCAGGGGGGGACTAGGGAGCGGTGAGCAGTTCTTC. This sequence encodes CASSRGGLGSGEQFF.